This TCR beta chain came from a study of control samples from healthy donors and cancer patients. The V end lost 7 bases, the J end lost 2 bases, and 11 bases lay between the germline ends. CDR3 length: 13 residues. In germline, CDR1 is LNHDA, CDR2 SQIVND (reference sequence). Profiling relied on immunoSEQ multiplex PCR, and the TCRdb table lists in-frame clones only, not all of them. The profile covers about 160,000 clones, with 94% appearing a single time and 14% taken by the ten largest. This TCR derives from a man aged 60 to 75 with colorectal cancer. The V call is TRBV19, the J call TRBJ2-5; D is unresolved. Material: PBMCs. CDR3 region: CASKGNSQETQYF. The CDR3 bases are TGTGCCAGTAAAGGGAATAGTCAAGAGACCCAGTACTTC.